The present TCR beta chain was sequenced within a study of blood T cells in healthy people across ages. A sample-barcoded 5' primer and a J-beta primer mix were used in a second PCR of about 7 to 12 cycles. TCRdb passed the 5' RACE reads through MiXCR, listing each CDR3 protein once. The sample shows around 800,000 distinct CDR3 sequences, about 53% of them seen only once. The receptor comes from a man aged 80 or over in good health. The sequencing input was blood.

The DNA of the CDR3 is TGTGCCAGCAGGTTTAGACAGGGGGCTCAGGTCACTGAAGCTTTCTTT. Translated: CASRFRQGAQVTEAFF. The V call is TRBV2, the J call TRBJ1-1; TRBD1 matches 10 bases. With 6 bases clipped from V and 4 bases from J, the junction kept 11 bases outside the gene matches. This CDR3 contains 16 residues. The germline V gene has CDR1 SNHLY and CDR2 FYNNEI.